Described below is a single T cell receptor beta chain sequence and its context. This sample was included in a study of blood T cell repertoires in COVID-19. Looking at the study overall: COVID-19 samples, acute and convalescent, were from the United States, Italy and Spain. From T cells, B-cell-depleted T cells, or PBMCs came the material, which was cDNA or gDNA.

Authors' processing steps: Reference gene primer amplification gave estimated nucleated cell counts. Only in-frame clones appear in the TCRdb table, and some are missing; sequencing was by immunoSEQ multiplex PCR. Clone size and V and J calls were adopted from that table, with D and trimming inferred from the DNA. The sample includes around 130,000 clones, over 70% of them seen just once. V lost 7 bases to trimming and J lost 7 bases, with 19 bases between them. The CDR3 extends over 14 amino acids. Germline loops: CDR1 MNHEY, CDR2 SMNVEV (reference sequence). The chain employs TRBV27 and TRBJ1-1, with a weak D call TRBD1 (6 bases). The receptor was isolated from a man older than 75 with acute or convalescent COVID-19. Sequenced sample: peripheral blood. The CDR3 sequence: CASTPLGGLGEAFF. DNA of the CDR3: TGTGCCAGCACCCCCCTCGGGGGGCTCGGTGAAGCTTTCTTT.